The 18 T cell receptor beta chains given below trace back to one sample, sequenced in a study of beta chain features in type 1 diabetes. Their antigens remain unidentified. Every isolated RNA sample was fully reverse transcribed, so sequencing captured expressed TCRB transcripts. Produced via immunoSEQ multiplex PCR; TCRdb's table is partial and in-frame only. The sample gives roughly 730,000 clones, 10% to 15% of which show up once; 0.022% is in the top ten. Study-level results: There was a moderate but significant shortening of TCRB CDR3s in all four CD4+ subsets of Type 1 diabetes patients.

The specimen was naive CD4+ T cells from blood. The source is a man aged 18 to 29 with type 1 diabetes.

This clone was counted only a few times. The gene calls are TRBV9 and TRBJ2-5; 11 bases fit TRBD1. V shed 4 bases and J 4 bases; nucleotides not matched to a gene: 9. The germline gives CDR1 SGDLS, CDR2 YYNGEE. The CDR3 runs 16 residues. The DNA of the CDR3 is TGTGCCAGCAGCCCGGGGACAGGGGGTTCGGGAGAGACCCAGTACTTC. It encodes CASSPGTGGSGETQYF.

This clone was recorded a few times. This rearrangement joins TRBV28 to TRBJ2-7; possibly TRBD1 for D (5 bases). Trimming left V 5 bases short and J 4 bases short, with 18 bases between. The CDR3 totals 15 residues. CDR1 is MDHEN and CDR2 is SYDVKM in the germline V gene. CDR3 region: CASSMRQSSLYEQYF. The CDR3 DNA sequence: TGTGCCAGCAGTATGCGACAGTCGTCTTTGTACGAGCAGTACTTC. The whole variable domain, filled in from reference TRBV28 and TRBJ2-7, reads DVKVTQSSRYLVKRTGEKVFLECVQDMDHENMFWYRQDPGLGLRLIYFSYDVKMKEKGDIPEGYSVSREKKERFSLILESASTNQTSMYLCASSMRQSSLYEQYFGPGTRLTVT.

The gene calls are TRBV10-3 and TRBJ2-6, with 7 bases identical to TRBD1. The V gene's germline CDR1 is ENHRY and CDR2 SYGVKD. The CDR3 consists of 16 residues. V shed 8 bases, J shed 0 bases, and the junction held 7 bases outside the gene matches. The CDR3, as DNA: TGTGCCATCGGGCAGGGGGTGTTCTCTGGGGCCAACGTCCTGACTTTC. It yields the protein CAIGQGVFSGANVLTF.

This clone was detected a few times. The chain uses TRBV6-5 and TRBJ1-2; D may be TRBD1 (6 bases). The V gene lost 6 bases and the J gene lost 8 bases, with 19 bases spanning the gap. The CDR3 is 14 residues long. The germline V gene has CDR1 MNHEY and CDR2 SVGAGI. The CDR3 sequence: CASSFDRLSRGYTF. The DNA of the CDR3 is TGTGCCAGCAGCTTCGACAGGCTCTCGCGGGGCTACACCTTC.

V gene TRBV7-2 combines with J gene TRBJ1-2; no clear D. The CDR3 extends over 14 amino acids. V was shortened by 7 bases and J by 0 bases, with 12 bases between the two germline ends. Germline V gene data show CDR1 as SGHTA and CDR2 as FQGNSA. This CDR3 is CASTRTSANYGYTF. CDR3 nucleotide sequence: TGTGCCAGCACCCGGACCTCCGCTAACTATGGCTACACCTTC.

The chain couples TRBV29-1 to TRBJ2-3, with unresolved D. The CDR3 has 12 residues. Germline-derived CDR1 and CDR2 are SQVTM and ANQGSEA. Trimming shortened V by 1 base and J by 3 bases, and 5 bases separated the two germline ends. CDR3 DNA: TGCAGCGTTGAAGTGGATACAGATACGCAGTATTTT. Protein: CSVEVDTDTQYF.

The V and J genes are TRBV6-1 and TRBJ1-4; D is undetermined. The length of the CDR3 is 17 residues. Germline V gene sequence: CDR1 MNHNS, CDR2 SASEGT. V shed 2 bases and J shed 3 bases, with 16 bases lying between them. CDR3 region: CASSEHRTGLPNEKLFF. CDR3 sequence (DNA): TGTGCCAGCAGTGAACATAGGACCGGGCTTCCTAATGAAAAACTGTTTTTT.

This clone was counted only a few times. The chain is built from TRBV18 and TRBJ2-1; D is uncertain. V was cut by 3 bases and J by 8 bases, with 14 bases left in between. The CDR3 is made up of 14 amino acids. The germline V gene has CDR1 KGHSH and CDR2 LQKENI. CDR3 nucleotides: TGTGCCAGCTCACCCCCGGCCAGAAGCGATGAGCAGTTCTTC. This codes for CASSPPARSDEQFF.

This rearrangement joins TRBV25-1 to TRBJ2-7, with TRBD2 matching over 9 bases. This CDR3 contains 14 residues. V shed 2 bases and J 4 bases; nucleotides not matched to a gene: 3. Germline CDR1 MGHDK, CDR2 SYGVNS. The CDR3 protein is CASSEAGLAYEQYF. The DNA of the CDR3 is TGTGCCAGCAGTGAAGCAGGACTAGCGTACGAGCAGTACTTC.

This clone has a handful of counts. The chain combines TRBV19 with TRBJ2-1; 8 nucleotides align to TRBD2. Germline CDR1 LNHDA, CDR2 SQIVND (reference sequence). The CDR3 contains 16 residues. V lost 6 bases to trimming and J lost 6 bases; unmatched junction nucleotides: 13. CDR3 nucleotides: TGTGCCAGTAGCCAAATCCCCCCGGGGGGGCTCAATGAGCAGTTCTTC. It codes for CASSQIPPGGLNEQFF.

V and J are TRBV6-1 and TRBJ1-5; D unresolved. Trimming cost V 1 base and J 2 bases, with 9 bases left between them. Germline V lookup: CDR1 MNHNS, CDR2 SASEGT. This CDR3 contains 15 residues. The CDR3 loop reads CASSEETGGNQPQHF. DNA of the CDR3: TGTGCCAGCAGTGAAGAAACCGGGGGCAATCAGCCCCAGCATTTT.

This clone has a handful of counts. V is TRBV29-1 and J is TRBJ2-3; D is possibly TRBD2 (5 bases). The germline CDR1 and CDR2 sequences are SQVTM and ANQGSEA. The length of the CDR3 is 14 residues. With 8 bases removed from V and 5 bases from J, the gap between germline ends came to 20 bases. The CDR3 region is CSFVGPIGKDTQYF. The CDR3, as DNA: TGCAGCTTTGTAGGCCCAATCGGGAAAGATACGCAGTATTTT.

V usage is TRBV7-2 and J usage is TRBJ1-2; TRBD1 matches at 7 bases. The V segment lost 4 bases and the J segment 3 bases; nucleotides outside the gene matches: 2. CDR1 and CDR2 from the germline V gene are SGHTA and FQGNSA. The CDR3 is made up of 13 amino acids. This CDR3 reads CASSYTGDYGYTF. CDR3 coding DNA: TGTGCCAGCAGCTATACAGGGGACTATGGCTACACCTTC.

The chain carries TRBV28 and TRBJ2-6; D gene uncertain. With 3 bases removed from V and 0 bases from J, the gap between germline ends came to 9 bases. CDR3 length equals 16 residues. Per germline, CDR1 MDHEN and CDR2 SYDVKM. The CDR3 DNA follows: TGTGCCAGCAGTTTCTCCAGTAACTCTGGGGCCAACGTCCTGACTTTC. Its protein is CASSFSSNSGANVLTF.

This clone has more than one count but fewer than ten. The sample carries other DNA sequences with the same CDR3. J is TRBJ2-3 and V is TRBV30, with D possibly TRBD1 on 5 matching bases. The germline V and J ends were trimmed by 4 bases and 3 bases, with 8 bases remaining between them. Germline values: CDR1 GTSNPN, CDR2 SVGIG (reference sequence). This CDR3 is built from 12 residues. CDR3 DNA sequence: TGTGCCTGGACCCCAGGGACAGATACGCAGTATTTT. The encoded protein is CAWTPGTDTQYF.

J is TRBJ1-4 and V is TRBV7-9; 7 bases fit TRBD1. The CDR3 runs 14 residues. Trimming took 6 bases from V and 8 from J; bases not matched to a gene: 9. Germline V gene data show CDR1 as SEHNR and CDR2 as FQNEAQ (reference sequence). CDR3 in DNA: TGTGCCAGCAGTCCTCAGGGGGGTTTAGAAAAACTGTTTTTT. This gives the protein CASSPQGGLEKLFF.

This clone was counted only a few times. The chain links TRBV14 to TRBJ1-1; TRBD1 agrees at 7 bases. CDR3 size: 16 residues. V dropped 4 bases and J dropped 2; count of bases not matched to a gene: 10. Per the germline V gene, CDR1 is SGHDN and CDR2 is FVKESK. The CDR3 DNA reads TGTGCCAGCAGCCCGCAGGGGGGGGAAAGAAACACTGAAGCTTTCTTT. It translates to CASSPQGGERNTEAFF.

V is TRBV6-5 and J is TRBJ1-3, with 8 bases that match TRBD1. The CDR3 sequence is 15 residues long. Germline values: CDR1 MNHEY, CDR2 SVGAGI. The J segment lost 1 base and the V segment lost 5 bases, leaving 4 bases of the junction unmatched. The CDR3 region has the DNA TGTGCCAGCAGTATGACAGGGGTATCTGGAAACACCATATATTTT. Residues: CASSMTGVSGNTIYF.